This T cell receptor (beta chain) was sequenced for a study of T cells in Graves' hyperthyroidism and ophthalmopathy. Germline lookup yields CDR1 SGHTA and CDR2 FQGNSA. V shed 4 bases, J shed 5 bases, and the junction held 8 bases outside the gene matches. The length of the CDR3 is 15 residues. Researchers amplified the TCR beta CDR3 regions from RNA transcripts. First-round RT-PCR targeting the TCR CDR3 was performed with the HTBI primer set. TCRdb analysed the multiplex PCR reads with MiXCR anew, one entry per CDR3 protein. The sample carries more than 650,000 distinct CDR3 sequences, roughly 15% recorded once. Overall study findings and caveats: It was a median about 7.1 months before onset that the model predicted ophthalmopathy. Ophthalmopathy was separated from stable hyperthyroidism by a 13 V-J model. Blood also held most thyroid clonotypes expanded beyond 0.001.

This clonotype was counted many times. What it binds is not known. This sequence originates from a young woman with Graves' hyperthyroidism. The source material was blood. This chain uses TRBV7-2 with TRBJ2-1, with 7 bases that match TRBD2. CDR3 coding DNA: TGTGCCAGCAGCTGGGGACTACCGACTCACAATGAGCAGTTCTTC. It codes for CASSWGLPTHNEQFF. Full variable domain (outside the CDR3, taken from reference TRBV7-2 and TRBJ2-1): GAGVSQSPSNKVTEKGKDVELRCDPISGHTALYWYRQSLGQGLEFLIYFQGNSAPDKSGLPSDRFSAERTGGSVSTLTIQRTQQEDSAVYLCASSWGLPTHNEQFFGPGTRLTVL.